This T cell receptor (delta chain) was captured by sequencing in a study of gamma-delta T cells after stem cell transplantation. TCRdb reprocessed the RT-PCR reads using CATT. The sample lists under 1,500 delta-chain clones, 9.5% to 15% occurring once. V lost 0 bases and J lost 0; bases outside the gene matches: 19. In germline, CDR1 is GEAIGNYY, CDR2 EKD. The CDR3 is made up of 21 amino acids. This clone is categorized as medium-sized (0.01 to 0.1%). Input material: gamma-delta T cells. This TCR derives from a human donor. It is not recorded whose cells these are; they may come from a transplant donor. J is TRDJ1 and V is TRDV2; TRDD3 aligns across 9 bases. DNA of the CDR3: TGTGCCTGTGACACCGTGCCCTCAGGGCTGGGGGATGGTGAGGACACCGATAAACTCATCTTT. Protein: CACDTVPSGLGDGEDTDKLIF.